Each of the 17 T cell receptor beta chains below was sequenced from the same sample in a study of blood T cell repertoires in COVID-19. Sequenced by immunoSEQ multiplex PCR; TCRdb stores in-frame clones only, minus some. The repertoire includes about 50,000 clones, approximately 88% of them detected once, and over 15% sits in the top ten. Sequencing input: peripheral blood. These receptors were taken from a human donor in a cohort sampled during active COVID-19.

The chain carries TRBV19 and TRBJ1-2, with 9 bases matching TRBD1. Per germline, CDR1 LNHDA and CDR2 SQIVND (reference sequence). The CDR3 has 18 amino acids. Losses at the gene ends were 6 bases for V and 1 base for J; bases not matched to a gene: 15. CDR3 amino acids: CASSAALGQGALNYGYTF. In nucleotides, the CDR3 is TGTGCCAGTAGCGCCGCATTGGGACAGGGCGCCCTTAACTATGGCTACACCTTC.

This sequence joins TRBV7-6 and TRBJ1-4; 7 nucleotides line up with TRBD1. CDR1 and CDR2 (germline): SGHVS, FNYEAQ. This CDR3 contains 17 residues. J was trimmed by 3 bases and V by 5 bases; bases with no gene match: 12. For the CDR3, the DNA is TGTGCCAGCAGCCCGGGCAGGGGGTTCGAGGCTAATGAAAAACTGTTTTTT. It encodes CASSPGRGFEANEKLFF.

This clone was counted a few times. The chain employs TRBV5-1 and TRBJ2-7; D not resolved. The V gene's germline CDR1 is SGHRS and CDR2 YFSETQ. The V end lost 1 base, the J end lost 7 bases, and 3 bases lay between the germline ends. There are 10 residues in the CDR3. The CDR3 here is CASSLTEQYF. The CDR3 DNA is TGCGCCAGCAGCTTGACAGAGCAGTACTTC.

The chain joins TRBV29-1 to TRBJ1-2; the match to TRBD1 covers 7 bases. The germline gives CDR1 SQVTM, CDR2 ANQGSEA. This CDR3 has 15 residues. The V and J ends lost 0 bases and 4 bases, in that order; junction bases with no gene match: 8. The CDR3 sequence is CSVEDQGQAGYGYTF. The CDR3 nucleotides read TGCAGCGTTGAAGACCAAGGACAGGCGGGCTATGGCTACACCTTC.

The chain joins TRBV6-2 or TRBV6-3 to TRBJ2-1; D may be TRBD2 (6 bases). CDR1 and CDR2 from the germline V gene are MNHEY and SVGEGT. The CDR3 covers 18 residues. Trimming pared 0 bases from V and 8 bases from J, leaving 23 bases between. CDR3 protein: CASSYSIAPGRDLHEQFF. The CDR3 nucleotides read TGTGCCAGCAGTTACTCGATCGCGCCGGGACGGGACTTGCATGAGCAGTTCTTC.

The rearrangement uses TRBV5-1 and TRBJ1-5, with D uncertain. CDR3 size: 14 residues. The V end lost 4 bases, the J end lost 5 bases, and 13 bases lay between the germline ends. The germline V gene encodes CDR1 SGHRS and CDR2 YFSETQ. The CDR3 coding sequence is TGCGCCAGCAGCCCCTCGAGGGTGGATCAGCCCCAGCATTTT. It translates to CASSPSRVDQPQHF.

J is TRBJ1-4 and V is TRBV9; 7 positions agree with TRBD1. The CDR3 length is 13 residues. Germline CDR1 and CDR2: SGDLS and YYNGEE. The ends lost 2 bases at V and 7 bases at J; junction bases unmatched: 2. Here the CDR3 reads CASSVGQTEKLFF. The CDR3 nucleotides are TGTGCCAGCAGCGTGGGACAGACTGAAAAACTGTTTTTT.

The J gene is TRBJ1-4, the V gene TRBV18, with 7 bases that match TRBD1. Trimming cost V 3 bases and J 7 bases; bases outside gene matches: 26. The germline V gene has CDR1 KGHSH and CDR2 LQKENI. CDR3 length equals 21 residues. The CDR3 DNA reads TGTGCCAGCTCACCGCAATATGCGGGACAGAGAGGGTTCGAAAATGGTGAAAAACTGTTTTTT. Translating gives CASSPQYAGQRGFENGEKLFF.

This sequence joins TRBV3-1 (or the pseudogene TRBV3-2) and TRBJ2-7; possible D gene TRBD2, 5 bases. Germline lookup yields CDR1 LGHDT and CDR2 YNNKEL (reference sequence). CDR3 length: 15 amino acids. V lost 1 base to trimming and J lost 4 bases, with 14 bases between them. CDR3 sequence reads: CASSQGTLRNYEQYF. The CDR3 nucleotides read TGTGCCAGCAGCCAAGGGACTCTAAGGAATTACGAGCAGTACTTC.

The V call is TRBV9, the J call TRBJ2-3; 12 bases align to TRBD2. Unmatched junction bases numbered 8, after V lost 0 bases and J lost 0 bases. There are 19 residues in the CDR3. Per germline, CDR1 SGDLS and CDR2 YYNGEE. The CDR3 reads CASSVGTSGEVLSTDTQYF. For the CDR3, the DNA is TGTGCCAGCAGCGTAGGGACTAGCGGGGAGGTGTTAAGCACAGATACGCAGTATTTT.

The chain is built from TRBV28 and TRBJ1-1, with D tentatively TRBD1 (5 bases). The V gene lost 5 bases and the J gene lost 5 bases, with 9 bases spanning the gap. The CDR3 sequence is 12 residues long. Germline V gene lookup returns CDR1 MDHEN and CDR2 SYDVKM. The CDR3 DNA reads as TGTGCCAGCAGTCCCAGGGTTACTGAAGCTTTCTTT. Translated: CASSPRVTEAFF.

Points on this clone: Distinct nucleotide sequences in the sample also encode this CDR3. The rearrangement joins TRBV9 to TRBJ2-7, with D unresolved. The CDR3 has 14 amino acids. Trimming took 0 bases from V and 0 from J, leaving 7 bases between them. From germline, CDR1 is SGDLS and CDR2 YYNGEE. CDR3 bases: TGTGCCAGCAGCGTAGTTCCCAGCTCCTACGAGCAGTACTTC. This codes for CASSVVPSSYEQYF. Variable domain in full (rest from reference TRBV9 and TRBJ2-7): DSGVTQTPKHLITATGQRVTLRCSPRSGDLSVYWYQQSLDQGLQFLIQYYNGEERAKGNILERFSAQQFPDLHSELNLSSLELGDSALYFCASSVVPSSYEQYFGPGTRLTVT.

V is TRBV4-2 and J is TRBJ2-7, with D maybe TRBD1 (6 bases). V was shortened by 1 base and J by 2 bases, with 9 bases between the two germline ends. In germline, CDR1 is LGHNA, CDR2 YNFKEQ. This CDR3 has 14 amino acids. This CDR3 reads CASSQGSGAYEQYF. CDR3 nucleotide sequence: TGTGCCAGCAGCCAAGGGTCAGGGGCCTACGAGCAGTACTTC.

CDR3 sequence reads: CASSPGEWHGYTF. The CDR3 nucleotides are TGTGCCAGCAGTCCAGGGGAGTGGCATGGCTACACCTTC. V usage is TRBV6-5 and J usage is TRBJ1-2, with D maybe TRBD1 (6 bases). Trimming left V 5 bases short and J 6 bases short, with 13 bases between. The CDR3 consists of 13 residues. Germline assignment: CDR1 MNHEY and CDR2 SVGAGI.

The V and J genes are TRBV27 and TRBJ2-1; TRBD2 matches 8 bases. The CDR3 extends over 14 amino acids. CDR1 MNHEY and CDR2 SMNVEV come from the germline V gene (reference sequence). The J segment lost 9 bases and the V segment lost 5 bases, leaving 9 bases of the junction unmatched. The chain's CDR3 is CASSPGGALGEQFF. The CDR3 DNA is TGTGCCAGCAGTCCCGGGGGGGCTCTTGGTGAGCAGTTCTTC.

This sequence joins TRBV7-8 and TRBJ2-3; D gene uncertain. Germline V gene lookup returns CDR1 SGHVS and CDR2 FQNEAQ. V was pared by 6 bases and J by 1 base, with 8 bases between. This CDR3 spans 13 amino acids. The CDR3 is CASRSPGTDTQYF. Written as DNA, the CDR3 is TGTGCCAGCAGGAGTCCGGGCACAGATACGCAGTATTTT.

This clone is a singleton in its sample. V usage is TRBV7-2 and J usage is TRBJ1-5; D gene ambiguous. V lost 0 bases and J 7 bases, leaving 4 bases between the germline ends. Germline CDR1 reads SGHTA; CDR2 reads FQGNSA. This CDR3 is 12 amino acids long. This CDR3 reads CASSLAQQPQHF. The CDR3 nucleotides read TGTGCCAGCAGCTTAGCACAGCAGCCCCAGCATTTT.